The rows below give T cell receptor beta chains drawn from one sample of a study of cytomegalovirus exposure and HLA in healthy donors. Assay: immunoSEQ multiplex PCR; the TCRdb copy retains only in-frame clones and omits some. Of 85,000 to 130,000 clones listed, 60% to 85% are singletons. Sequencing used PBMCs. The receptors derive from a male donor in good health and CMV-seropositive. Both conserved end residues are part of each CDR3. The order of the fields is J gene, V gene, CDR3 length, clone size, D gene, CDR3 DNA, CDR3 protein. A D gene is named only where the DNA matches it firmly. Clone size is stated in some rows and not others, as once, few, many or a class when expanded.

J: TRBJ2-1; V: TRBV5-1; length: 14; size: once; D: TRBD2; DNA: TGCGCCAGCAGCTCGGGGGGAAACTACAATGAGCAGTTCTTC; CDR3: CASSSGGNYNEQFF
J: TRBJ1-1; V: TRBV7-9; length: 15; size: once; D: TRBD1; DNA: TGTGCCAGCAGTCTCCGGACAGGGCCCGACCGTGAAGCTTTCTTT; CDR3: CASSLRTGPDREAFF
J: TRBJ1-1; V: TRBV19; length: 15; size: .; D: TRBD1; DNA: TGTGCCAGTAGTACAATAGGGACAGGGTCCTATCTGGCTTTCTTT; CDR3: CASSTIGTGSYLAFF
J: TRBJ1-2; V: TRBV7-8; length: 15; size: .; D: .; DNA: TGTGCCAGCAGCTTAACTGTGCGGGGGGCGGGGGGCTACACCTTC; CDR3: CASSLTVRGAGGYTF
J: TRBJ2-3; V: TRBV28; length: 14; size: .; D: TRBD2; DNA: TGTGCCAGCAGAGCGGGGGGATACACAGATACGCAGTATTTT; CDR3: CASRAGGYTDTQYF
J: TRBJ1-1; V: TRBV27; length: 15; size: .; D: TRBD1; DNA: TGTGCCAGCAGCCTTCGACAGGGCGGGTACACTGAAGCTTTCTTT; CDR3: CASSLRQGGYTEAFF
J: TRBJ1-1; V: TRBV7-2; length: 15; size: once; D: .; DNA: TGTGCCAGCAGCTCGGGACTGCTGATGAACACTGAAGCTTTCTTT; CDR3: CASSSGLLMNTEAFF
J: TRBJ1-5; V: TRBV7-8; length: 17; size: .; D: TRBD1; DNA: TGTGCCAGCAGCTTAAGTCGGACAGGGGGCTCGGATCAGCCCCAGCATTTT; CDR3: CASSLSRTGGSDQPQHF
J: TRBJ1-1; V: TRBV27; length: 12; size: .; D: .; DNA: TGTGCCAGCAGTGCAGGACAGTCTGAAGCTTTCTTT; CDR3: CASSAGQSEAFF
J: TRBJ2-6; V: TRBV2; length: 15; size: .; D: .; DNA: TGTGCCAGCAGTGAAGACTTTGGTGGGGCCAACGTCCTGACTTTC; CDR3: CASSEDFGGANVLTF
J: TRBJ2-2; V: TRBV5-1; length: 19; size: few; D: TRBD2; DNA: TGCGCCAGCAGCTCCCCTAGAGGGACTAGCGGGATGATGCACGGGGAGCTGTTTTTT; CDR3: CASSSPRGTSGMMHGELFF
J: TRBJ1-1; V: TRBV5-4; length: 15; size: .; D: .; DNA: TGTGCCAGCACCTCCCGAGGGCGGTGGAACACTGAAGCTTTCTTT; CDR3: CASTSRGRWNTEAFF
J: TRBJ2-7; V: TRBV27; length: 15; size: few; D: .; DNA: TGTGCCAGCAGTTTCGTGTCGGGGAGCTCCTACGAGCAGTACTTC; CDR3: CASSFVSGSSYEQYF
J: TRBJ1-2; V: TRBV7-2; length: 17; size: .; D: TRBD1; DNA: TGTGCCAGCAGCTCAAATGCCGGGACAGAGTCTAACTATGGCTACACCTTC; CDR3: CASSSNAGTESNYGYTF
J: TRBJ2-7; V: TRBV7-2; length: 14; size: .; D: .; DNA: TGTGCCAGCAGCCCCGAATCGAGCTCCTACGAGCAGTACTTC; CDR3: CASSPESSSYEQYF
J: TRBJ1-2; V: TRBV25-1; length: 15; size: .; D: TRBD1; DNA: TGTGCCAGCAGTGAGAGGGGACAGGGGAATCGCGGCTACACCTTC; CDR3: CASSERGQGNRGYTF
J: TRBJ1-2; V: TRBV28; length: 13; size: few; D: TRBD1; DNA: TGTGCCAGCCTTTTGACAGGGAACTATGGCTACCCCTTC; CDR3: CASLLTGNYGYPF
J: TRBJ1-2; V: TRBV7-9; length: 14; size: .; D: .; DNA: TGTGCCAGCAGCCCGACAGGACCGAACTATGGCTACACCTTC; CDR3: CASSPTGPNYGYTF
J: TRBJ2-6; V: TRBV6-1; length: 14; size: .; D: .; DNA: TGTGCCAGCAGTACTGCTTGGGGGGCCAACGTCCTGACTTTC; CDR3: CASSTAWGANVLTF
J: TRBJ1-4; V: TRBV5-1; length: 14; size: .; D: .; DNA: TGCGCCAGCAGGCAGCAGGGAAGTAATGAAAAACTGTTTTTT; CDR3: CASRQQGSNEKLFF
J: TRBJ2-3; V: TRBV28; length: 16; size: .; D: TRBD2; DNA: TGTGCCAGCAGTTTATTGTCTAGCGGGAATCAAGATACGCAGTATTTT; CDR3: CASSLLSSGNQDTQYF
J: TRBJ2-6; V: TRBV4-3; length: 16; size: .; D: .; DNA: TGCGCCAGCAGCCGAAGGACAGCCTCTGGGGCCAACGTCCTGACTTTC; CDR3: CASSRRTASGANVLTF
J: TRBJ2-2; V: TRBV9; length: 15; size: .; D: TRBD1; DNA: TGTGCCAGCAGAACCGGGACAGAGAACACCGGGGAGCTGTTTTTT; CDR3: CASRTGTENTGELFF
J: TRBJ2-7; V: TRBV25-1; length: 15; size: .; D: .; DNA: TGTGCCAGCAGTGAGACCGGGACATCCCGCTACGAGCAGTACTTC; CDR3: CASSETGTSRYEQYF
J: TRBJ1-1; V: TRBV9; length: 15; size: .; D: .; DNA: TGTGCCAGCAGCGTAGGATCAGGCATGGTGGGTGAAGCTTTCTTT; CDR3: CASSVGSGMVGEAFF
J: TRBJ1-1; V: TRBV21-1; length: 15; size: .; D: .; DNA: TGTGCCAGCAGCAAAGAGGGCAGGACAAACACTGAAGCTTTCTTT; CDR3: CASSKEGRTNTEAFF
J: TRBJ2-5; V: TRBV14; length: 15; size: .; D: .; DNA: TGTGCCAGCAGCCATGAGACAGCTCGGATGGAGACCCAGTACTTC; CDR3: CASSHETARMETQYF
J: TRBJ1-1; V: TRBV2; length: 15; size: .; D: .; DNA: TGTGCCAGCAGCGCCGACGGGGTCGGTAGCACTGAAGCTTTCTTT; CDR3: CASSADGVGSTEAFF
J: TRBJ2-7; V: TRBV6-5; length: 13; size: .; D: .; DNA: TGTGCCAGCAGTTTTCACAATTCCTACGAGCAGTACTTC; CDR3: CASSFHNSYEQYF
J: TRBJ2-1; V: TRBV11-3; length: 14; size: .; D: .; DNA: TGTGCCAGCAGCTTAGAATCAGGGGCCAATGAGCAGTTCTTC; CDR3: CASSLESGANEQFF